Listed below are T cell receptor beta chains from one sample, sequenced in a study of CD8 T cells in Susac syndrome. TCRdb reprocessed the immunoSEQ multiplex PCR reads via MiXCR and lists one record per CDR3 protein. Of 150,000 or so distinct CDR3 sequences listed, approximately 94% are singletons. The sequencing sample was made of CD8+ T cells from PBMCs. The source of these receptors is a human donor with multiple sclerosis. The CDR3 runs from the conserved cysteine through the conserved F or W. Fields, in order: CDR3 protein, CDR3 DNA, CDR3 length, V gene, J gene, D gene, clone size. A D gene is named only where the DNA matches it firmly. Size is omitted from some rows. Given values are once, few, many or a class for expanded clones.

CASSPRIFSRNTIYF,TGTGCCAGCAGCCCCCGAATCTTCAGCAGAAACACCATATATTTT,15,TRBV13,TRBJ1-3,.,.
CASSLDLGLETQYF,TGTGCCAGCAGCTTAGATCTCGGGTTGGAGACCCAGTACTTC,14,TRBV7-2,TRBJ2-5,.,.
CASGLAGGGYEQYF,TGCGCCAGCGGGCTAGCGGGGGGCGGGTACGAGCAGTACTTC,14,TRBV23-1,TRBJ2-7,TRBD2,once
CASSLGQGNYEQYF,TGTGCCAGCAGCTTGGGACAGGGGAACTACGAGCAGTACTTC,14,TRBV11-2,TRBJ2-7,TRBD1,.
CASSVESAGGSTDTQYF,TGTGCCAGCAGCGTAGAGTCGGCGGGGGGGAGCACAGATACGCAGTATTTT,17,TRBV9,TRBJ2-3,TRBD2,.
CASSRPNIIRTEAFF,TGTGCCAGCAGTCGACCGAATATAATCCGGACTGAAGCTTTCTTT,15,TRBV6-6,TRBJ1-1,.,.
CASSQEFYRANYGYTF,TGCGCCAGCAGCCAAGAATTTTACAGAGCTAACTATGGCTACACCTTC,16,TRBV4-3,TRBJ1-2,.,once
CASSDRQGYFYGYTF,TGTGCCAGCAGTGACCGTCAGGGTTACTTCTATGGCTACACCTTC,15,TRBV27,TRBJ1-2,.,.
CASSPGQGGQPQHF,TGTGCCAGCTCACCCGGACAGGGAGGTCAGCCCCAGCATTTT,14,TRBV18,TRBJ1-5,TRBD1,.
CASTERINGDTQYF,TGTGCCAGCACGGAGCGGATAAATGGAGATACGCAGTATTTT,14,TRBV7-8,TRBJ2-3,.,once
CASTTGGSGRETQYF,TGTGCCAGCACCACCGGAGGCTCGGGGAGGGAGACCCAGTACTTC,15,TRBV6-2/TRBV6-3,TRBJ2-5,.,.
CASSTYREEGLYEQYF,TGTGCCAGTAGTACCTACAGGGAAGAAGGCCTTTACGAGCAGTACTTC,16,TRBV19,TRBJ2-7,.,.
CASSLSSGGRDTQYF,TGTGCCAGCAGCTTATCGTCAGGGGGAAGAGATACGCAGTATTTT,15,TRBV7-9,TRBJ2-3,TRBD1,.
CASSMVGGRTGASPLHF,TGTGCCAGTAGTATGGTCGGGGGTCGGACAGGGGCGTCACCCCTCCACTTT,17,TRBV19,TRBJ1-6,TRBD1,.
CSVGVGERGISYEQYF,TGCAGCGTTGGGGTAGGGGAGCGGGGGATTTCCTACGAGCAGTACTTC,16,TRBV29-1,TRBJ2-7,TRBD2,.
CSGRGYTEAFF,TGCAGCGGCAGGGGGTACACTGAAGCTTTCTTT,11,TRBV29-1,TRBJ1-1,TRBD1,.
CASSLGTGAIMGSPLHF,TGTGCCAGCAGCCTCGGGACAGGGGCAATAATGGGTTCACCCCTCCACTTT,17,TRBV13,TRBJ1-6,TRBD1,.
CASSLSPGAGAHEQYF,TGTGCCAGCAGTTTATCGCCGGGAGCGGGGGCCCACGAGCAGTACTTC,16,TRBV27,TRBJ2-7,TRBD2,.
CSAIGYYGYTF,TGCAGTGCTATAGGCTACTATGGCTACACCTTC,11,TRBV20-1,TRBJ1-2,.,.
CASSSRTPLFHEQYF,TGCGCCAGCAGCTCACGGACGCCGTTATTCCACGAGCAGTACTTC,15,TRBV5-1,TRBJ2-7,.,.
CSARDPGQGYGYTF,TGCAGTGCTAGAGATCCGGGGCAGGGCTATGGCTACACCTTC,14,TRBV20-1,TRBJ1-2,.,.
CSALELAGAHYEQYF,TGCAGTGCTTTAGAACTAGCGGGGGCTCACTACGAGCAGTACTTC,15,TRBV20-1,TRBJ2-7,TRBD2,once
CASSATQDYTF,TGTGCCAGCAGCGCGACACAGGACTACACCTTC,11,TRBV7-2,TRBJ1-2,.,.
CSVEVRNFYGYTF,TGCAGCGTTGAAGTTAGGAACTTCTATGGCTACACCTTC,13,TRBV29-1,TRBJ1-2,.,.
CAWSAGGWQPQHF,TGTGCCTGGAGTGCGGGGGGTTGGCAGCCCCAGCATTTT,13,TRBV30,TRBJ1-5,.,.
CATGEAYEQYF,TGTGCCACAGGGGAAGCCTACGAGCAGTACTTC,11,TRBV6-2/TRBV6-3,TRBJ2-7,.,.